The entry below describes one T cell receptor beta chain. Its specific antigen is unknown. Qualities for individual bases were not recorded, and no much larger clone is one base off. V and J are truncated by 0 bases and 8 bases respectively, leaving an intervening sequence of 12 bases. The CDR3 measures 14 amino acids from cysteine to phenylalanine. Only the CDR3 portion is preserved as DNA: 42 bases, with reading frame beginning at the first base. Taken from the germline V gene, the CDR1 and CDR2 loops are SGDLS and YYNGEE. This sample was included in a study of graft-versus-host responses after intestinal transplantation listed by TCRdb under 2021. Regarding the research as a whole: Multivisceral, liver-intestinal, or isolated intestinal transplants were received by the recipients. Rather than being sequenced by the commercial service, samples from a few later patients were sequenced in-house on an Illumina MiSeq and processed with MiXCR. Graft-versus-host and host-versus-graft alloreactive T cell clones were tracked in the graft, circulation and bone marrow after intestinal transplantation using bulk TCR-beta CDR3 sequencing. The cohort enrolled 20 to 25 intestinal transplant recipients, one of whom was a retransplant, and a few patients without pretransplant specimens were excluded. A peak of at least 4% donor T cells among recipient peripheral blood mononuclear cells was the definition used for donor T cell macrochimerism. Alloreactive clones were identified by sequencing pre-transplant mixed lymphocyte reaction products and comparing these products with unstimulated pre-transplant donor and recipient T cells. Anti-thymocyte globulin induction was given to all recipients, followed by maintenance tacrolimus and steroids for 2 to 3 years.

Blood samples were collected up to 4 times in the first month after transplant and then at least monthly when available. The receptor library was made with the immunoSEQ multiplex PCR assay. High-throughput TCR-beta CDR3 sequencing of genomic DNA from most patients was performed by Adaptive Biotechnologies. For the original study's pipeline: TCR sequencing data were retrieved from Adaptive's ImmunoSEQ software for roughly 20 patients, whereas a few other patients were processed with MiXCR and VDJtools. Because the origin of CDR3 nucleotide sequences shared between donor and recipient could not be assigned, those sequences were removed. Alloreactive clones required at least 2-fold expansion over unstimulated cells and minimum CFSE-low frequency of 0.002% (template counts) or 0.001% (read counts). Mappable clones were those detected in sequenced pre-transplant spleen, lymph node, or MLR CFSE-low populations of the donor or recipient. Cumulative frequency of alloreactive clones was calculated as a percentage of all sequences weighted by copy number. This is the immuneACCESS table as TCRdb keeps it, with only in-frame sequences that have V and J called. A part of the clones is gone; compared with another copy, unresolved V genes explain less than half, and the rest is unexplained. Clone size and V and J calls were adopted from that table, with D and trimming inferred from the DNA. A total of tens of thousands of clones appear in this sample, roughly 90% of them only once. Of the sample, approximately 0.73% falls within the top ten clones.

General study outcomes and caveats: In the allografts of patients with donor T cell macrochimerism, GvH to HvG T cell clonal ratios were high. The relatively low number and heterogeneity of intestinal transplant patients limited the conclusions. GvH clones were found in recipient bone marrow, and some of the GvH clones appeared earlier in ileal mucosa or blood, which is consistent with an intestinal mucosal origin. Early after transplant, peak levels of circulating GvH clones were found to be associated with declines in HvG clones.

The receptor was derived from a human patient who received an intestinal transplant, so some T cells may come from the graft donor. Recombination connected TRBV9 to TRBJ2-1; possibly the D gene is TRBD2, per 5 matching bases. Sequenced material: PBMCs, taken 98 days after intestinal transplantation. The DNA sequence is given as TGTGCCAGCAGCGTAGCCGGCCTAGCCGATGAGCAGTTCTTC. This sequence encodes CASSVAGLADEQFF.